This TCR beta chain was captured in a study of vaccination effects on CD4 cells after COVID-19. Trimming shortened V by 6 bases and J by 4 bases, and 12 bases separated the two germline ends. The germline CDR1 and CDR2 sequences are MNHEY and SVGAGI. The CDR3 has 13 amino acids. Following culture for nine to ten days, CD4+ T cells were isolated. The cohort was immunized with two doses of either the BNT162b2 or mRNA-1273 vaccine. Half of the medium was exchanged for IL-2 medium on both days 3 and 7. Comments on this clone: As yet, its antigen is unknown.

Assay: immunoSEQ multiplex PCR; the TCRdb copy retains only in-frame clones and omits some. Among fewer than 75,000 clones listed, roughly four fifths were seen once. The clonotype originates from a human donor who received a COVID-19 vaccine. The chain recombines TRBV6-5 with TRBJ1-2, with unresolved D. Sequencing used CD4+ T cells from PBMCs cultured without peptide, obtained after COVID-19 vaccination. The CDR3: CASSIPGSYGYTF. CDR3 in DNA: TGTGCCAGCAGCATTCCGGGGAGCTATGGCTACACCTTC.